These 28 T cell receptor beta chains originate from one sample sequenced in a study of blood T cell repertoires in COVID-19. Profiling relied on immunoSEQ multiplex PCR, and the TCRdb table lists in-frame clones only, not all of them. Here the sample spans tens of thousands of clones, approximately 84% being singletons. Sequencing was carried out using peripheral blood. These receptors were collected from a man between 65 and 79 years old with acute or convalescent COVID-19.

The V call is TRBV3-1 (or the pseudogene TRBV3-2), the J call TRBJ2-1; possible D gene TRBD2, 5 bases. CDR1 and CDR2 from the germline V gene are LGHDT and YNNKEL (reference sequence). The V gene lost 4 bases and the J gene lost 7 bases, with 14 bases spanning the gap. The CDR3 consists of 14 residues. CDR3 protein: CASSPSTLENEQFF. CDR3 sequence (DNA): TGTGCCAGCAGCCCTAGCACTCTAGAGAATGAGCAGTTCTTC.

This clone was picked up one time. This chain connects TRBV6-6 to TRBJ2-3; TRBD2 aligns across 8 bases. The germline CDR1 and CDR2 sequences are MNHNY and SVGAGI (reference sequence). This CDR3 comprises 16 residues. Unmatched junction bases numbered 9, after V lost 6 bases and J lost 1 base. The CDR3 region has the DNA TGTGCCAGCAGGGACGCTAGCGGGCGCCGCACAGATACGCAGTATTTT. Translating it yields CASRDASGRRTDTQYF.

This rearrangement joins TRBV4-1 to TRBJ2-5, with D tentatively TRBD2 (5 bases). This CDR3 contains 14 residues. Trimming stripped 0 bases from V and 5 bases from J, with 10 bases between. Germline CDR1 MGHRA, CDR2 YSYEKL. This chain's CDR3 is CASSQDPRRETQYF. The CDR3 DNA follows: TGCGCCAGCAGCCAAGATCCTCGGAGGGAGACCCAGTACTTC.

J is TRBJ1-2 and V is TRBV5-1, with TRBD1 identical over 10 bases. The CDR3 has 13 amino acids. Unmatched junction bases numbered 6, after V lost 4 bases and J lost 9 bases. CDR1 is SGHRS, CDR2 YFSETQ, per germline. The CDR3 coding sequence is TGCGCCAGCAGCCCTGGGACAGGGGAGAGCTACACCTTC. It is translated as CASSPGTGESYTF.

CDR3 in amino acids: CASSSAGTDSYEQYF. DNA for the CDR3: TGTGCCAGCAGCTCAGCCGGGACTGACTCCTACGAGCAGTACTTC. The chain employs TRBV27 and TRBJ2-7; TRBD2 is a possible D gene (6 bases). V was shortened by 6 bases and J by 0 bases, with 15 bases between the two germline ends. Germline loops: CDR1 MNHEY, CDR2 SMNVEV (reference sequence). The CDR3 contains 15 residues.

This rearrangement joins TRBV2 to TRBJ2-7; D perhaps matches TRBD1 (6 bases). V was trimmed by 3 bases and J by 3 bases, leaving 15 bases between them. The CDR3 is 15 residues long. The germline CDR1 and CDR2 sequences are SNHLY and FYNNEI. CDR3 loop: CASSELRARGYEQYF. The CDR3, as DNA: TGTGCCAGCAGTGAGTTAAGGGCCAGGGGCTACGAGCAGTACTTC.

DNA of the CDR3: TGTGCCAGCAGCCAAGCGGGCAGGGGCGCTGAAGCTTTCTTT. As protein: CASSQAGRGAEAFF. The chain joins TRBV3-1 (or the pseudogene TRBV3-2) to TRBJ1-1, with D possibly TRBD1 on 6 matching bases. Trimming removed 1 base from V and 6 bases from J, with 12 bases in between. The CDR3 totals 14 residues. The germline gives CDR1 LGHDT, CDR2 YNNKEL (reference sequence).

This CDR3 reads CASSLSPSGPSGNTIYF. The CDR3, as DNA: TGTGCCAGCAGCTTATCCCCTTCGGGTCCCTCTGGAAACACCATATATTTT. The rearrangement joins TRBV7-9 to TRBJ1-3; D uncertain. The CDR3 runs to 17 residues. Trimming stripped 2 bases from V and 0 bases from J, with 14 bases between. The V gene's germline CDR1 is SEHNR and CDR2 FQNEAQ (reference sequence).

The V gene is TRBV27, the J gene TRBJ1-2; D gene unclear. The germline V and J ends were trimmed by 4 bases and 1 base, with 10 bases remaining between them. Germline lookup yields CDR1 MNHEY and CDR2 SMNVEV (reference sequence). There are 14 residues in the CDR3. CDR3 bases: TGTGCCAGCAGTTCCCTCCAGAATAACTATGGCTACACCTTC. Translation gives CASSSLQNNYGYTF.

This clone was seen a handful of times. V gene TRBV7-3 combines with J gene TRBJ2-1, with D perhaps matching TRBD1 (5 bases). The CDR3 runs to 14 residues. V was shortened by 2 bases and J by 2 bases, with 7 bases between the two germline ends. The germline CDR1 and CDR2 sequences are SGHTA and FQGTGA. CDR3 protein: CASSLGAAYNEQFF. Here the CDR3 DNA reads TGTGCCAGCAGCTTAGGGGCAGCCTACAATGAGCAGTTCTTC.

The V gene is TRBV28, the J gene TRBJ2-1, with D uncertain. Germline V gives CDR1 MDHEN, CDR2 SYDVKM. The CDR3 length is 16 residues. V was shortened by 4 bases and J by 2 bases, with 15 bases between the two germline ends. The DNA of the CDR3 is TGTGCCAGCAGTTCTACCGACACCCAGACCTACAATGAGCAGTTCTTC. It is translated as CASSSTDTQTYNEQFF.

This chain uses TRBV10-3 with TRBJ1-6, with D maybe TRBD1 (5 bases). V was pared by 8 bases and J by 5 bases, with 16 bases between. The CDR3 loop spans 15 amino acids. Germline CDR1 is ENHRY and CDR2 is SYGVKD. DNA of the CDR3: TGTGCCATCCAATCGGGAGGGGATAATAATTCACCCCTCCACTTT. As protein: CAIQSGGDNNSPLHF.

The gene calls are TRBV5-1 and TRBJ2-3; D not certain. Germline CDR1 and CDR2: SGHRS and YFSETQ. Between the trimmed V and J ends, which lost 0 bases and 0 bases, there was a span of 11 bases. CDR3 length: 16 residues. In DNA, the CDR3 is TGCGCCAGCAGCTTGGGACTTCCCTCTAGCACAGATACGCAGTATTTT. Translation: CASSLGLPSSTDTQYF.

The chain joins TRBV19 to TRBJ2-1, with a weak D call TRBD2 (7 bases). With 8 bases removed from V and 3 bases from J, the gap between germline ends came to 17 bases. Per the germline V gene, CDR1 is LNHDA and CDR2 is SQIVND (reference sequence). The CDR3 length is 15 residues. CDR3 sequence (DNA): TGTGCCAGTGGTAAAGGGGGGGCCTTCTACAATGAGCAGTTCTTC. Amino acid sequence: CASGKGGAFYNEQFF. The entire variable domain, with the rest obtained from reference TRBV19 and TRBJ2-1, is as follows: DGGITQSPKYLFRKEGQNVTLSCEQNLNHDAMYWYRQDPGQGLRLIYYSQIVNDFQKGDIAEGYSVSREKKESFPLTVTSAQKNPTAFYLCASGKGGAFYNEQFFGPGTRLTVL.

CDR3 region: CASSSRGGSLYNEQFF. The CDR3 DNA follows: TGTGCCAGCAGTTCAAGAGGGGGATCCCTCTACAATGAGCAGTTCTTC. V gene TRBV27 combines with J gene TRBJ2-1; D is perhaps TRBD1 (6 bases). This CDR3 spans 16 amino acids. The ends were cut back, 4 bases at V and 3 bases at J, with 16 bases in the middle. CDR1 and CDR2 (germline): MNHEY, SMNVEV (reference sequence).

This chain joins TRBV30 and TRBJ1-2; perhaps TRBD1 as D (6 bases). Trimming took 0 bases from V and 8 from J, leaving 13 bases between them. The germline V gene has CDR1 GTSNPN and CDR2 SVGIG (reference sequence). CDR3 length: 13 amino acids. CDR3 region: CAWSVIRGGGYTF. CDR3 sequence (DNA): TGTGCCTGGAGTGTTATCAGGGGTGGAGGCTACACCTTC.

The chain links TRBV7-9 to TRBJ2-3; 13 bases are shared with TRBD2. With V trimmed by 11 bases and J by 5 bases, 4 bases remained unmatched. The CDR3 runs 13 residues. Germline CDR1 and CDR2: SEHNR and FQNEAQ (reference sequence). CDR3: CAGGTSGEDTQYF. As DNA, the CDR3 is TGTGCCGGAGGGACTAGCGGGGAAGATACGCAGTATTTT.

The CDR3 nucleotides read TGCAGTGCTAGTGGAGGGGGGGTATATGAGCAGTTCTTC. Translated: CSASGGGVYEQFF. The V and J genes are TRBV20-1 and TRBJ2-1, with a tentative D call TRBD2 (7 bases). V lost 3 bases, J lost 8 bases, and 14 bases lay in between. Germline CDR1 is DFQATT and CDR2 is SNEGSKA (reference sequence). There are 13 residues in the CDR3.

V gene TRBV3-1 (or the pseudogene TRBV3-2) combines with J gene TRBJ2-3, with 8 positions matching TRBD2. In germline, CDR1 is LGHDT, CDR2 YNNKEL (reference sequence). The V and J ends lost 3 bases and 1 base, in that order; junction bases with no gene match: 0. The CDR3 has 14 residues. The CDR3, as DNA: TGTGCCAGCAGCCAGACTAGCGGCACAGATACGCAGTATTTT. Translated, it gives CASSQTSGTDTQYF.

This clone was picked up one time. V gene TRBV5-6 combines with J gene TRBJ1-1; 7 positions match TRBD1. With 1 base clipped from V and 8 bases from J, the junction kept 8 bases outside the gene matches. This CDR3 comprises 14 residues. CDR1 is SGHDT, CDR2 YYEEEE, per germline. The CDR3 region is CASSLWQGEEEAFF. CDR3 DNA: TGTGCCAGCAGCTTGTGGCAGGGGGAGGAAGAAGCTTTCTTT.

Of note for this clone: At the DNA level, this CDR3 is encoded by other sequences in the same sample as well. The J gene is TRBJ2-7, the V gene TRBV2; no clear D gene. The CDR3 sequence is 13 residues long. Trimming pared 1 base from V and 3 bases from J, leaving 7 bases between. Germline V gives CDR1 SNHLY, CDR2 FYNNEI. CDR3 residues: CASSEGRLYEQYF. CDR3 bases: TGTGCCAGCAGTGAAGGGCGGCTCTACGAGCAGTACTTC. Full variable domain (outside the CDR3, taken from reference TRBV2 and TRBJ2-7): EPEVTQTPSHQVTQMGQEVILRCVPISNHLYFYWYRQILGQKVEFLVSFYNNEISEKSEIFDDQFSVERPDGSNFTLKIRSTKLEDSAMYFCASSEGRLYEQYFGPGTRLTVT.

This clone was seen once. The V call is TRBV6-2 or TRBV6-3, the J call TRBJ2-3; D remains unclear. CDR3 size: 12 residues. Trimming removed 2 bases at V and 6 bases at J, with 6 bases between. CDR1 and CDR2 (germline): MNHEY, SVGEGT. The CDR3 coding sequence is TGTGCCAGCAGTTACATGCGGGATACGCAGTATTTT. Its translation is CASSYMRDTQYF.

The V gene is TRBV2, the J gene TRBJ1-4, with 8 positions matching TRBD1. Germline CDR1 SNHLY, CDR2 FYNNEI. CDR3 length: 16 residues. V was pared by 6 bases and J by 7 bases, with 13 bases of the junction left unmatched. The CDR3 protein is CASRTGVVQGGEKLFF. The CDR3 DNA sequence: TGTGCCAGCAGGACAGGGGTCGTCCAGGGTGGTGAAAAACTGTTTTTT.

Only one count was recorded for this clone. This chain connects TRBV27 to TRBJ2-2; D call uncertain. CDR3 length: 14 amino acids. V lost 10 bases and J 2 bases, leaving 14 bases between the germline ends. CDR1 and CDR2 from the germline V gene are MNHEY and SMNVEV (reference sequence). The CDR3 spells CAIKRSPNTGELFF. The CDR3 region has the DNA TGTGCCATCAAACGGTCGCCAAACACCGGGGAGCTGTTTTTT.

This chain uses TRBV28 with TRBJ2-7; the match to TRBD2 covers 7 bases. V lost 7 bases, J lost 0 bases, and 12 bases stayed unmatched. The germline gives CDR1 MDHEN, CDR2 SYDVKM. The CDR3 sequence is 16 residues long. Written as DNA, the CDR3 is TGTGCCAGCACCTTTGGGTCGGGGAGGGCCTCCTACGAGCAGTACTTC. Translated: CASTFGSGRASYEQYF.

In nucleotides, the CDR3 is TGCGCCAGCAGCTTGGAAGGGGGGAACACTGAAGCTTTCTTT. Its translation is CASSLEGGNTEAFF. V and J are TRBV5-1 and TRBJ1-1; weak D call: TRBD1 (6 bases). With 0 bases removed from V and 1 base from J, the gap between germline ends came to 7 bases. The CDR3 spans 14 residues. CDR1 and CDR2 from the germline V gene are SGHRS and YFSETQ. Complete variable domain (other parts from reference TRBV5-1 and TRBJ1-1): KAGVTQTPRYLIKTRGQQVTLSCSPISGHRSVSWYQQTPGQGLQFLFEYFSETQRNKGNFPGRFSGRQFSNSRSEMNVSTLELGDSALYLCASSLEGGNTEAFFGQGTRLTVV.

The rearrangement links TRBV6-5 to TRBJ2-7; 9 bases are a match to TRBD2. J lost 2 bases, V lost 5 bases, and 7 bases had no gene match. The germline V gene has CDR1 MNHEY and CDR2 SVGAGI. The CDR3 is made up of 15 amino acids. The CDR3, as DNA: TGTGCCAGCAGTCCCATAGCGGGAGCCACCTACGAGCAGTACTTC. The encoded protein is CASSPIAGATYEQYF.

The chain is built from TRBV5-1 and TRBJ2-5; TRBD2 aligns across 8 bases. Per germline, CDR1 SGHRS and CDR2 YFSETQ. This CDR3 region has 15 residues. With V trimmed by 5 bases and J by 4 bases, 10 bases remained unmatched. In DNA, the CDR3 is TGCGCCAGCAGTTCCGAACCCGGGAGGGGAGAGACCCAGTACTTC. Translation: CASSSEPGRGETQYF.